This T cell receptor beta chain was sequenced during a study of graft-versus-host responses after intestinal transplantation. This clone came up a few times. The method was immunoSEQ multiplex PCR; TCRdb's version includes in-frame clones alone and lacks a portion of them. This sample has 23,000 or so clones, with over 35% found just once. V lost 5 bases, J lost 2 bases, and 12 bases lay in between. Germline V gives CDR1 LNHDA, CDR2 SQIVND (reference sequence). The length of the CDR3 is 14 residues. This chain uses TRBV19 with TRBJ1-2; tentative D call: TRBD1 (6 bases). The receptor comes from a human patient who received an intestinal transplant. This specimen was alloreactive CD4+ T cells from a mixed lymphocyte reaction culture, taken before intestinal transplant. Specified subset: CFSE-low proliferating T cells sorted from roughly six-day pre-transplant mixed lymphocyte reaction (GvH or HvG direction). The CDR3 sequence is CASSPHDRNYGYTF. For the CDR3, the DNA is TGTGCCAGTAGTCCCCACGACAGGAACTATGGCTACACCTTC.